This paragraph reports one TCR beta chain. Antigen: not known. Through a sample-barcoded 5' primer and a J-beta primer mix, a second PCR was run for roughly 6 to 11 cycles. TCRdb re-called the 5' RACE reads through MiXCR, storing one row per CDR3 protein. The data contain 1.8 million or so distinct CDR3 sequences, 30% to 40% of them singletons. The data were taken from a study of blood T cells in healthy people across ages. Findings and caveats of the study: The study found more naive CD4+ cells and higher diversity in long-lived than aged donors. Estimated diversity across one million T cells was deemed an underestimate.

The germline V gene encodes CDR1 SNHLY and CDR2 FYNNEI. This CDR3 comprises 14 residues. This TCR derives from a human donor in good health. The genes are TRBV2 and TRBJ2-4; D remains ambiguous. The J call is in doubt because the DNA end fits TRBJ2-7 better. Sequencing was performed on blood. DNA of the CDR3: TGTGCCAGCAGTACGTCCATATCGGGCTACGAGCAGTACTTC. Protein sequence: CASSTSISGYEQYF.